The subject of this entry is one TCR beta chain. Its antigen is undetermined. This sample is drawn from a study of OX40 agonist ivuxolimab in advanced cancers. Broader study findings: Mean expanded clone counts were higher in CD8+ than CD4+ T cells. At 0.1-3.0 mg/kg, partial responders had clonal expansion among the lowest observed. With doses of 0.1 to 3.0 mg/kg, CD4+ and CD8+ blood T cells had undergone clonal expansion by week 6.

Clones were sequenced by immunoSEQ multiplex PCR, and TCRdb holds only the in-frame ones, with some missing. The sample has 65,000 to 95,000 clones; around 92% are singletons. The TCR was taken from an adult with an advanced solid tumor such as melanoma, head and neck, liver or kidney cancer. The sequenced sample was CD4+ or CD8+ T cells sorted from blood, obtained in a trial of the OX40 agonist ivuxolimab.

The CDR3 sequence is CASSLGQGTQPQHF. The CDR3 nucleotides are TGTGCCAGCAGCTTAGGACAGGGGACTCAGCCCCAGCATTTT. The chain has TRBV7-2 and TRBJ1-5, with 8 bases lining up with TRBD1. This CDR3 is 14 amino acids long. The germline CDR1 and CDR2 sequences are SGHTA and FQGNSA. The trim removed 1 base at V and 6 bases at J, leaving 2 bases unmatched.